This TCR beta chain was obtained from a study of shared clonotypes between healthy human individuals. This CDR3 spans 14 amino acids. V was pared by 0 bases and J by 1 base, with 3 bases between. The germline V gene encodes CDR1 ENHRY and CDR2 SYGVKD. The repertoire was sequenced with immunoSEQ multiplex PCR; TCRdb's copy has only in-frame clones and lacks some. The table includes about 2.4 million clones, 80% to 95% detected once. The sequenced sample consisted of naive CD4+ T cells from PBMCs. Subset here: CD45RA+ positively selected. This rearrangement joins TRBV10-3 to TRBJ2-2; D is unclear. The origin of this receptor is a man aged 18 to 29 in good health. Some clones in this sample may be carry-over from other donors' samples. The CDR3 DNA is TGTGCCATCAGTGAGTCGTTGAACACCGGGGAGCTGTTTTTT. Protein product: CAISESLNTGELFF.